This T cell receptor (beta chain) is drawn from a study of blood T cell repertoires in COVID-19. The repertoire was sequenced with immunoSEQ multiplex PCR; TCRdb's copy has only in-frame clones and lacks some. Of about 310,000 clones listed, around 85% were seen once; the top ten hold roughly 2%. The CDR3 length is 15 residues. Looked up from germline, CDR1 is SGHVS and CDR2 is FNYEAQ. J gave up 2 bases and V 8 bases, and 3 bases lay outside the gene matches. The V gene is TRBV7-6, the J gene TRBJ2-5; 15 bases line up with TRBD2. The sequenced material came from PBMCs or T cells enriched from blood (not recorded which). This TCR derives from a young man who had recovered from COVID-19. The CDR3 protein is CASGTSGGLQETQYF. DNA of the CDR3: TGTGCCAGCGGGACTAGCGGGGGGTTACAAGAGACCCAGTACTTC.